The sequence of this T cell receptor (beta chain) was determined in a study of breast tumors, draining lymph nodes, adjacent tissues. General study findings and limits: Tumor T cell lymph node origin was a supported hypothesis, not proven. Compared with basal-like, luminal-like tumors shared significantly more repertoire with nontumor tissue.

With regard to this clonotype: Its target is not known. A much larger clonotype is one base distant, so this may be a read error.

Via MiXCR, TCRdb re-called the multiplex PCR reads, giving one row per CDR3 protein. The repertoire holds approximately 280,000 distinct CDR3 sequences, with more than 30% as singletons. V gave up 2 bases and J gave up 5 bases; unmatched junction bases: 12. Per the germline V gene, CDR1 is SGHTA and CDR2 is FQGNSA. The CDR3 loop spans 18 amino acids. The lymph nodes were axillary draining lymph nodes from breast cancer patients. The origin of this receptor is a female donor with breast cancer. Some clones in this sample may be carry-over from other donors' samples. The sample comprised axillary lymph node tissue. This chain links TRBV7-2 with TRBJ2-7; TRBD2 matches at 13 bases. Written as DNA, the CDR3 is TGTGCCAGCAGCTTATCTGGACTAGCGGGAGCGTCACCCCACGAGCAGTACTTC. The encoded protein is CASSLSGLAGASPHEQYF.